Reported below is one T cell receptor (beta chain). Its antigen remains undetermined. The record has no base qualities; no much larger clone is one base away. The data are from a study of cytomegalovirus exposure and HLA in healthy donors (dated 2017 in TCRdb). As for the study more broadly: An earlier analysis of approximately 640 of the donors reported roughly 270 Gb of sequence data and 120 million or so unique TCR beta sequences from about 200 million T cells. The study aimed to test whether signatures of past pathogen exposure could be identified by cataloging public T cell receptors. A later analysis re-analyzed previously published TCR beta repertoires from hundreds of donors and added high-resolution HLA genotyping to study TCR occurrence patterns. Roughly 5 DR-DQ haplotypes were handled as single units for association and clustering, since linkage in the cohort was strong. A separate validation cohort of roughly 130 different subjects was used in addition to the 666-subject first cohort. To decide whether each TCR beta V gene segment behaved as functional or pseudogenic, an earlier analysis of some 600 of the donors relied on high-throughput TCR beta sequencing. Rather than using new phenotypic data, the later analysis identified candidate immune exposures from TCR beta sequences and from how often those sequences occurred across donors. Donor age, sex, ethnicity and CMV serostatus were collected together with the repertoire data. To predict cytomegalovirus infection status, the study combined high-throughput TCR immunosequencing, statistical association of individual TCRs with disease status, and machine learning. HLA typing covered class I and class II loci at four-digit resolution. Every discovery cohort repertoire had been produced on one sequencing platform. Of the roughly 400 genotyped donors, 81% were placed in the genetic ancestry cluster associated with self-reported Caucasian donors. The T cell repertoires of some 700 subjects were profiled by immunosequencing and related to cytomegalovirus serostatus. An early release covering 500 to 750 HLA-typed donors comprised approximately 290 gigabases of sequencing data and 65 million to 100 million unique TCR sequences. Typing coverage differed by locus: A, B, C, DRB1 and DQB1 were typed in about 620-630 donors, DQA1 in roughly 510, DPA1 in some 600, and DPB1 in approximately 450. A later genetic analysis took genome-wide SNP genotypes for about 65% of the roughly 670 donors and used that subset as a discovery cohort. On average, roughly 240,000 unique TCR beta nucleotide sequences were sequenced per donor among some 430 genotyped donors of the cohort, with roughly 18% of those sequences being non-productive.

Based on the germline V gene, the CDR1 and CDR2 sequences are SNHLY and FYNNEI. Trimming takes 5 bases off V and 4 bases off J; junction bases not matched to a gene: 3. Counted from cysteine to phenylalanine, this CDR3 has 13 amino acids. The sequence is cut down to CDR3 DNA, 39 bases in frame from base 1. The receptor library was made with the immunoSEQ multiplex PCR assay. For the multiplex PCR, a mixture combining 60 forward primers for TCR Vbeta segments and 13 reverse primers for TCR Jbeta segments was used. The CDR3 region of rearranged TCR beta genes was amplified from genomic DNA with a multiplex PCR assay. On the Illumina HiSeq System, the amplified TCR beta libraries were sequenced as 87-base-pair reads. On the authors' methods: A later analysis tallied around 80 million unique TCR beta chains across the 610 or so repertoires, and around 12 million of those chains were shared by two or more donors. Raw reads were error-corrected and collapsed into unique sequences with a nearest-neighbor algorithm that merged closely related sequences to remove PCR and sequencing errors. CDR3 sequences were aligned to IMGT reference sequences to assign V, D and J gene segments. For a sequence to be retained, a match of at least six nucleotides was required to both a V gene segment and a J gene segment. Rearrangements were classified as productive when the CDR3 lacked stop codons and remained in frame with V and J, and all other rearrangements were classified as non-productive. CDR3 was defined according to IMGT convention as the region running from the second conserved V-encoded cysteine to the conserved J-encoded phenylalanine. The earlier analysis of 550 to 650 of the donors excluded any sequence lacking an unambiguous match to a single V gene segment. An earlier analysis of almost 600 of the donors classified V segments as functional when productive rearrangements were above 56.7% and as segregating when the standard deviation between donors was above 5%. A statistical classification framework was developed to diagnose cytomegalovirus status using the catalog of TCR beta chain sequences. A later analysis assigned V and J genes by comparing TCR nucleotide sequences with IMGT/GENE-DB human TR gene sequences. Using the TCRdist pipeline, a later analysis assigned CDR3 sequences along with most-parsimonious VDJ recombination scenarios. In a later analysis, each TCR beta chain was defined by its CDR3 amino acid sequence together with its V-gene family, and reads without a unique V-gene family were excluded. As a way to deal with suspected cross-contamination and a sequencing artifact, a later analysis dropped more than 500 nucleotide sequences that were highly shared and had low generation probability. In a later analysis, a clonal expansion index was calculated for each public chain from normalized within-repertoire ranks of inferred template counts. A later analysis computed generation probabilities with a VDJ recombination model fitted to out-of-frame rearrangements, and checked the results against IGoR. Hypergeometric tests were used in a later analysis to score TCR-TCR, TCR-HLA and TCR-CMV co-occurrence, with a repertoire-size bias correction applied to the TCR pairs. To estimate false discovery rates, a later analysis permuted the HLA or CMV assignments 20 times. In a later analysis, co-occurring TCRs were grouped using DBSCAN, and TCRdist sequence similarity was added for clustering within HLA-allele-positive subsets. Repertoires with fewer than 30,000 or more than 120,000 public chains, plus five repertoires with anomalous nucleotide sharing, were excluded from co-occurrence clustering. TCRdb limited this immuneACCESS table to in-frame rearrangements with V and J called. A share of clones is missing; checked studies link under half to unresolved V genes, and the rest is unexplained. V and J calls and clone size are given by that table; D and trimming were obtained from the DNA. This sample has 150,000 to 200,000 clones in its table, and roughly 79% of those were observed once. Around 1% of the sample rests with the top ten.

The cohort consisted of approximately 670 healthy bone marrow donors. At the time of sampling, all cohort members were nominally healthy, though unrecorded immune exposures were likely present. The donor was CMV seropositive and belonged to the group of 250 to 300 seropositive cohort members. Every donor gave a peripheral blood sample, and the peripheral blood mononuclear cells from that sample were used for TCR beta sequencing. Genomic DNA extraction from the blood cell samples was performed with the Qiagen DNeasy Blood Extraction Kit. The paper as a whole reports these results and caveats: Some IMGT-functional V segments, including TRBV6-2 and TRBV6-3, could not be told apart with the 87-base-pair reads, so those segments were excluded. Assigning TCR associations to individual alleles was difficult when HLA alleles, especially DR and DQ, strongly co-occurred. In the study, some 180 TCR beta chains were listed as associated with cytomegalovirus. A later analysis associated 16,951 TCR beta sequences with specific HLA alleles at a false discovery rate of 0.05. According to the authors, the approach could potentially be generalized to other disease states and immunological phenotypes. HLA typing was unavailable for some donors at each locus, so association tests used only the typed subset. A later analysis found that TCR association rates varied across HLA loci, with DRB1 alleles showing the most associated TCRs and HLA-C alleles the fewest. For the cohort, immune exposure information was limited to CMV serostatus. An earlier analysis of 587 of the donors showed that most TCR beta V segments appeared in productive rearrangements either about 90% or about 30% of the time, which broadly matched IMGT annotations. Over 15 rarely observed V segments, including chromosome 9 orphons, were excluded from the earlier analysis of several hundred of the donors because counts were too low. Most TCR sequences were seen in very few donors, while some public TCRs were found in many individuals. The classifier was reported to diagnose cytomegalovirus status with high specificity and sensitivity in both the original and validation cohorts. A further reported finding was that TCR beta sequences accurately predicted the HLA-A and HLA-B alleles for most subjects in the first cohort. According to a later analysis, parvovirus B19, influenza, CMV and Epstein-Barr virus appeared linked to several top co-occurrence clusters. The presence/absence analyses assumed that sequencing depth was roughly uniform across donors, and that assumption may not be true. Only TCR beta chains were sequenced in this cohort, and the absence of alpha or paired-chain data limited detectable features. V-gene and J-gene trimming of TCR beta chains was associated with a missense DCLRE1C variant in a later genetic analysis, and the association was replicated in an independent cohort. In a later analysis, HLA-associated TCR beta chains showed more clonal expansion and lower generation probabilities than non-associated chains that were equally common. A cluster of highly shared sequence variants was judged likely to represent a technical artifact of the sequencing pipeline. In vitro tests confirmed that a few of the cytomegalovirus-associated TCR beta chains recognize cytomegalovirus antigens. Compared with the roughly 670-donor mean, donors in an Asian-associated ancestry cluster had fewer N-insertions in productive TCRs, according to a later genetic analysis. A later analysis found that most CMV-associated TCR beta chains appeared HLA-restricted, with HLA associations seemingly driven largely by CMV exposure. Linkage disequilibrium might explain the correlated functional status among segregating V segments, but an unknown experimental factor could not be ruled out.

The chain is made from TRBV2 and TRBJ1-2, with 8 junctional bases fitting TRBD1. Sequencing was done on a sample of PBMCs. The sequence was obtained from a woman between 45 and 65 years old in good health and CMV-seropositive. The CDR3 amino acid sequence is: CASSPGGGYGYTF. In nucleotide form, the sequence is TGTGCCAGCAGTCCAGGGGGCGGCTATGGCTACACCTTC.